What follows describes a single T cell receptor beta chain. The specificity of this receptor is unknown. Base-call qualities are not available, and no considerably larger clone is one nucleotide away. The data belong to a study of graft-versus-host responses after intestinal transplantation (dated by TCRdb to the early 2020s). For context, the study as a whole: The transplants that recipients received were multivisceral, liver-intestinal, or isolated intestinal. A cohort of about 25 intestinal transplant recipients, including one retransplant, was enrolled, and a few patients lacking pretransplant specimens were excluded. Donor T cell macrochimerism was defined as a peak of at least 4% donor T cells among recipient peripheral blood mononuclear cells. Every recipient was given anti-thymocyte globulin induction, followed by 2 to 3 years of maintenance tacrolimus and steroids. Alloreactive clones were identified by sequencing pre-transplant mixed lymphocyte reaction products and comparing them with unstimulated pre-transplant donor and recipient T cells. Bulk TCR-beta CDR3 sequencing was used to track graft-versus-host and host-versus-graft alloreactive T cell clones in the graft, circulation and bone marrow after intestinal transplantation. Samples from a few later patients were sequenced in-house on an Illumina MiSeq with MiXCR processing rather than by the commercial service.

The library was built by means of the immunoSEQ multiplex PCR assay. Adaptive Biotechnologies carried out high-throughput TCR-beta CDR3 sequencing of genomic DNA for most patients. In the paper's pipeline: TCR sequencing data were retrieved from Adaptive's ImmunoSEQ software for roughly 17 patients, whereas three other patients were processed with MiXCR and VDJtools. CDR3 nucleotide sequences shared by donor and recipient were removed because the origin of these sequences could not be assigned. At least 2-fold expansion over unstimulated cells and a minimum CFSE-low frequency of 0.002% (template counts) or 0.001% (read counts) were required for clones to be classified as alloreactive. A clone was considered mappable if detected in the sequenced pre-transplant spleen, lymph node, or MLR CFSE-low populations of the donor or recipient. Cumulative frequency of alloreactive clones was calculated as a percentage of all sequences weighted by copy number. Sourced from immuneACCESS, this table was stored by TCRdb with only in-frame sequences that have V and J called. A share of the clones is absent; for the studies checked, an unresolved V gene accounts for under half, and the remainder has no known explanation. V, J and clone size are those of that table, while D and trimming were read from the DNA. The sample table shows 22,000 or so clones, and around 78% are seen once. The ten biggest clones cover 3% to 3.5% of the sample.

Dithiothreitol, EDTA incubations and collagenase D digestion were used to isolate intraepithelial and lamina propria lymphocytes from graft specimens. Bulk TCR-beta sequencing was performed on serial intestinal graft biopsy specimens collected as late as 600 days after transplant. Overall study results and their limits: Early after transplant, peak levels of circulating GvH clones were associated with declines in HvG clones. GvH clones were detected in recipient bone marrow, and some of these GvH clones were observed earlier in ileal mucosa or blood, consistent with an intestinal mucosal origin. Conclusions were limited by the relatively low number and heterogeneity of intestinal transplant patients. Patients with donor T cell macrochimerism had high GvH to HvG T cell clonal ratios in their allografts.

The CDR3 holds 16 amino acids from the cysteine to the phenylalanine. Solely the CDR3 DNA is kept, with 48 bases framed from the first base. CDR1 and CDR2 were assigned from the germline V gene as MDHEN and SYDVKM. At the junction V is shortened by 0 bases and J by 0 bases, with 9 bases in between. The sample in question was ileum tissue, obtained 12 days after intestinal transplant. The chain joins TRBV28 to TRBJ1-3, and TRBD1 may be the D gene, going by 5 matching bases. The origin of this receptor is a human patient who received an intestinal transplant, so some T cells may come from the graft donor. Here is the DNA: TGTGCCAGCAGTTTATGGAACAGGCCCTCTGGAAACACCATATATTTT. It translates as CASSLWNRPSGNTIYF.